This entry concerns a single T cell receptor (beta chain). The data were taken from a study of blood T cell repertoires in COVID-19. Across the study: Whether acute or convalescent, the COVID-19 samples came from the United States, Italy and Spain. T cells, B-cell-depleted T cells, or PBMCs provided the cDNA or gDNA that served as material.

The assay was immunoSEQ multiplex PCR, and TCRdb's table has in-frame clones only and misses some. The sample contains around 30,000 clones, around 80% of which appear only once. V was shortened by 1 base and J by 3 bases, with 10 bases between the two germline ends. The CDR3 is 14 amino acids. The V gene's germline CDR1 is SGHVS and CDR2 FQNEAQ. Sequencing was done on a sample of peripheral blood. The receptor's source is a man aged 80 or over with active or convalescent COVID-19. The V call is TRBV7-8, the J call TRBJ2-7; D is possibly TRBD2 (5 bases). As DNA, the CDR3 is TGTGCCAGCAGCTTAGAGAGTCGGGGCTACGAGCAGTACTTC. Encoded protein: CASSLESRGYEQYF.